These 10 T cell receptor beta chains originate from one sample sequenced in a study of response to subunit inactivated influenza vaccine. TCRdb re-called the RT-PCR reads through MiXCR, storing one row per CDR3 protein. The sample lists about 610,000 distinct CDR3 sequences, 13% to 15% seen once, with around 10% in the top ten. Material: PBMCs from blood, obtained roughly 12 days after vaccination. These TCRs come from a man aged 45-65 years who received an inactivated influenza vaccine.

In its sample, this clonotype was seen a few times. The J gene is TRBJ2-1, the V gene TRBV12-3 or TRBV12-4, with D possibly being TRBD1 (6 bases). The CDR3 consists of 13 residues. V gave up 5 bases and J gave up 7 bases, with 12 bases separating them. The CDR3 bases are TGTGCCAGCAGTCTTTACAGGGAAAATGAGCAGTTCTTC. Translation: CASSLYRENEQFF.

This chain connects TRBV5-1 to TRBJ2-5, with 10 bases aligning to TRBD2. This CDR3 has 15 amino acids. After removal of 0 bases from V and 7 bases from J, the junction contained 6 bases not matched to a gene. Germline V CDR1 and CDR2: SGHRS, YFSETQ. CDR3 sequence: CASSLVPSGSGTQYF. The DNA of the CDR3 is TGCGCCAGCAGCTTGGTACCTAGCGGGAGTGGGACCCAGTACTTC.

The V and J genes are TRBV7-9 and TRBJ1-1, with D uncertain. The germline V gene has CDR1 SEHNR and CDR2 FQNEAQ (reference sequence). Between the trimmed V and J ends, which lost 4 bases and 1 base, there was a span of 7 bases. The CDR3 extends over 13 amino acids. The CDR3 loop is CASSYEGNTEAFF. In nucleotides, the CDR3 is TGTGCCAGCAGCTACGAGGGGAACACTGAAGCTTTCTTT.

This clonotype was recorded a few times. This chain uses TRBV5-1 with TRBJ1-3; no firm D call. V was shortened by 4 bases and J by 5 bases, with 4 bases between the two germline ends. The CDR3 is 11 amino acids. In germline, CDR1 is SGHRS, CDR2 YFSETQ. The CDR3 loop reads CASSARNTIYF. The CDR3 coding sequence is TGCGCCAGCAGCGCCCGAAACACCATATATTTT.

In this sample, this clonotype turned up a few times. The J gene is TRBJ1-4, the V gene TRBV4-3; the D gene is possibly TRBD1 (5 bases). Germline CDR1 LGHNA, CDR2 YSLEER. This CDR3 spans 16 amino acids. Trimming removed 0 bases at V and 10 bases at J, with 18 bases between. The CDR3 bases are TGCGCCAGCAGCCAAGAGGGGGAGGTTGTTGGTGCAAAACTGTTTTTT. As protein: CASSQEGEVVGAKLFF.

The chain links TRBV9 to TRBJ2-1; 7 bases fit TRBD2. Germline trimming cut 1 base from V and 5 bases from J; bases unmatched to any gene: 9. The germline CDR1 and CDR2 sequences are SGDLS and YYNGEE. The CDR3 consists of 16 residues. The CDR3 DNA sequence: TGTGCCAGCAGCGTACATCCTAGCGGAGCGGACAATGAGCAGTTCTTC. Residues: CASSVHPSGADNEQFF.

The rearrangement links TRBV5-1 to TRBJ1-1, with D unresolved. The CDR3 is 14 amino acids. Germline values: CDR1 SGHRS, CDR2 YFSETQ. The ends were cut back, 4 bases at V and 4 bases at J, with 14 bases in the middle. CDR3 sequence: CASSVTSRATEAFF. CDR3 in DNA: TGCGCCAGCAGCGTAACGTCAAGGGCCACTGAAGCTTTCTTT. Variable domain in full (rest from reference TRBV5-1 and TRBJ1-1): KAGVTQTPRYLIKTRGQQVTLSCSPISGHRSVSWYQQTPGQGLQFLFEYFSETQRNKGNFPGRFSGRQFSNSRSEMNVSTLELGDSALYLCASSVTSRATEAFFGQGTRLTVV.

The chain has TRBV29-1 and TRBJ2-1, with D tentatively TRBD1 (6 bases). Germline V CDR1 and CDR2: SQVTM, ANQGSEA. CDR3 length: 14 residues. V dropped 3 bases and J dropped 3 bases, with 12 bases sitting between them. Written as DNA, the CDR3 is TGCAGCGTTGAGAGTCCCAGGGGCTACAATGAGCAGTTCTTC. As protein: CSVESPRGYNEQFF.

This clonotype was detected a few times. The rearrangement joins TRBV7-2 to TRBJ2-1, with 7 bases that match TRBD2. There are 15 residues in the CDR3. V shed 3 bases, J shed 2 bases, and the junction held 4 bases outside the gene matches. Germline CDR1 SGHTA, CDR2 FQGNSA. The CDR3 region is CASSFGLAAYNEQFF. The CDR3, as DNA: TGTGCCAGCAGCTTTGGGCTAGCGGCCTACAATGAGCAGTTCTTC.

The table lists this clonotype with a few counts. V usage is TRBV9 and J usage is TRBJ1-5; the D is unclear. Trimming cost V 4 bases and J 4 bases, with 15 bases left between them. This CDR3 contains 15 residues. Germline values: CDR1 SGDLS, CDR2 YYNGEE. DNA of the CDR3: TGTGCCAGCAGCTTCAGCCCTGATCCGAATCAGCCCCAGCATTTT. This sequence encodes CASSFSPDPNQPQHF.